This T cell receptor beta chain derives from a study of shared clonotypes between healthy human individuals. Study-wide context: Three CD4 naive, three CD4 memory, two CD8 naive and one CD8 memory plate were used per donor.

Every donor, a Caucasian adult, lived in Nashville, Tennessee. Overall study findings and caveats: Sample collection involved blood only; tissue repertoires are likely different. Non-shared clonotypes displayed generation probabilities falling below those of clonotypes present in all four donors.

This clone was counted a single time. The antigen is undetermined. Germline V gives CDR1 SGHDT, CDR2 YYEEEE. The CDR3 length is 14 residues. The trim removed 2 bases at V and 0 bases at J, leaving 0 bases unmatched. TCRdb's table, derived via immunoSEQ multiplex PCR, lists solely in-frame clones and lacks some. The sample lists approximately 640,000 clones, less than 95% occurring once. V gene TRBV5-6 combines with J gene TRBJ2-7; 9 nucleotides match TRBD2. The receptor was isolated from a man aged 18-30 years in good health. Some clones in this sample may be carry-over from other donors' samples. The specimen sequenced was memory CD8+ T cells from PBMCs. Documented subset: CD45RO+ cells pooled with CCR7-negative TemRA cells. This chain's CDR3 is CASSFSGSSYEQYF. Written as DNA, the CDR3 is TGTGCCAGCAGCTTTAGCGGGAGCTCCTACGAGCAGTACTTC.